The 5 T cell receptor beta chains reported below all come from one sample, sequenced in a study of sequential checkpoint blockade in melanoma. The repertoire was sequenced with immunoSEQ multiplex PCR; TCRdb's copy has only in-frame clones and lacks some. The profile shows around 12,000 clones, roughly two thirds of them singletons. Sample treatment: randomized to nivolumab then ipilimumab (arm A) or the reverse (arm B). Sample: CD8+ T cells sorted from blood (inferred from file names), taken from a patient given nivolumab and ipilimumab in sequence. The receptor set was obtained from a human donor with melanoma.

The table lists this clone with a few counts. The V call is TRBV5-6, the J call TRBJ1-2; possible D gene TRBD1, 5 bases. The CDR3 covers 14 residues. Germline CDR1 SGHDT, CDR2 YYEEEE. The V gene lost 1 base and the J gene lost 4 bases, with 11 bases spanning the gap. The CDR3 protein is CASSLSRVGYGYTF. The CDR3, as DNA: TGTGCCAGCAGCTTGTCCAGGGTTGGCTATGGCTACACCTTC.

The chain has TRBV19 and TRBJ1-5; TRBD1 matches 8 bases. Germline CDR1 is LNHDA and CDR2 is SQIVND (reference sequence). The V segment lost 8 bases and the J segment 3 bases; nucleotides outside the gene matches: 6. CDR3 length: 14 residues. CDR3 amino acids: CASQRQGHNQPQHF. As DNA, the CDR3 is TGTGCCAGTCAGAGACAGGGGCACAATCAGCCCCAGCATTTT.

The chain joins TRBV5-6 to TRBJ1-2, with D tentatively TRBD1 (5 bases). Germline CDR1 and CDR2: SGHDT and YYEEEE. The V and J ends lost 0 bases and 1 base respectively, with 10 bases between them. The CDR3 loop spans 15 amino acids. The CDR3 protein is CASSLVQALNYGYTF. The DNA for the CDR3 is TGTGCCAGCAGCTTGGTACAGGCCCTTAACTATGGCTACACCTTC.

The chain carries TRBV30 and TRBJ1-2, with a possible D match to TRBD1 (5 bases). The germline V and J ends were trimmed by 2 bases and 2 bases, with 18 bases remaining between them. The CDR3 has 16 residues. Germline CDR1 reads GTSNPN; CDR2 reads SVGIG (reference sequence). This CDR3 is CAWSWGLKKGNYGYTF. CDR3 DNA: TGTGCCTGGAGTTGGGGACTCAAAAAAGGAAACTATGGCTACACCTTC.

The rearrangement joins TRBV5-6 to TRBJ1-6; 8 bases fit TRBD1. Unmatched junction bases numbered 7, after V lost 4 bases and J lost 7 bases. CDR1 is SGHDT and CDR2 is YYEEEE in the germline V gene. CDR3 length: 15 residues. CDR3 sequence reads: CASSMKQGANSPLHF. The CDR3 nucleotides are TGTGCCAGCAGCATGAAGCAGGGGGCGAATTCACCCCTCCACTTT.